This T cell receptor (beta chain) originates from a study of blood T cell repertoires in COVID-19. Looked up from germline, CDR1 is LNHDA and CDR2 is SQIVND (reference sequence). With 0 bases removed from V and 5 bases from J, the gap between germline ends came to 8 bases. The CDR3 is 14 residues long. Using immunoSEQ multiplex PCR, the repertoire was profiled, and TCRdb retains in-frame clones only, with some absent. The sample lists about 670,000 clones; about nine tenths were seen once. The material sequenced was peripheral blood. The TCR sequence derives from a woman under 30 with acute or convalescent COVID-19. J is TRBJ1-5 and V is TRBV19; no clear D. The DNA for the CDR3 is TGTGCCAGTAGTATAGACGGTATCTATCAGCCCCAGCATTTT. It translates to CASSIDGIYQPQHF. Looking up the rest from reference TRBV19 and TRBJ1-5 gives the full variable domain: DGGITQSPKYLFRKEGQNVTLSCEQNLNHDAMYWYRQDPGQGLRLIYYSQIVNDFQKGDIAEGYSVSREKKESFPLTVTSAQKNPTAFYLCASSIDGIYQPQHFGDGTRLSIL.